This T cell receptor (beta chain) was profiled in a study of blood T cell repertoires in COVID-19. Study-wide background: The United States, Italy and Spain were the sources of the acute and convalescent COVID-19 samples.

Data came from immunoSEQ multiplex PCR; TCRdb stores just in-frame clones and leaves some out. The sample has some 220,000 clones, under 90% seen once. The CDR3 is 17 residues long. Germline-derived CDR1 and CDR2 are SGHTA and FQGNSA. Trimming stripped 3 bases from V and 3 bases from J, with 19 bases between. This clonotype was obtained from a woman in her fifties or sixties who had recovered from COVID-19. Material: peripheral blood. The chain couples TRBV7-2 to TRBJ2-3, with D perhaps TRBD2 (5 bases). Here the CDR3 reads CASSFRTAWVLTDTQYF. In nucleotides, the CDR3 is TGTGCCAGCAGCTTCAGGACTGCCTGGGTTTTGACAGATACGCAGTATTTT.